Listed below are T cell receptor beta chains from one sample, sequenced in a study of T cell responses to AZD1222 COVID-19 vaccine. Data came from immunoSEQ multiplex PCR; TCRdb stores just in-frame clones and leaves some out. The table shows 75,000 to 95,000 clones, with roughly 85% occurring only once. Here the sequenced sample was peripheral blood, taken on day 0 of AZD1222 vaccination. The receptors derive from an adult in good health. Both conserved end residues are part of each CDR3. Fields, in order: clone size, V gene, J gene, D gene, CDR3 DNA, CDR3 protein. D genes are given only for firm matches. Not all rows give a size; the values are once, few, many and, for expanded clones, a class.

-	TRBV5-6	TRBJ2-3	TRBD1	TGTGCCAGCAGCTTGGGGGGACAGGGAATAGATACGCAGTATTTT	CASSLGGQGIDTQYF
-	TRBV9	TRBJ1-5	-	TGTGCCAGCAGCTCCTACAGCAATCAGCCCCAGCATTTT	CASSSYSNQPQHF
-	TRBV4-1	TRBJ1-3	-	TGCGCCAGCAGCCTGGGGCGAGGGGAAGCCGGAAACACCATATATTTT	CASSLGRGEAGNTIYF
few	TRBV9	TRBJ1-1	TRBD1	TGTGCCAGCAGCCTCGGACAGGCGAACACTGAAGCTTTCTTT	CASSLGQANTEAFF
-	TRBV19	TRBJ1-1	-	TGTGCCAGTAGTATAGATAACTCCAGAGGTAAAGCTTTCTTT	CASSIDNSRGKAFF
-	TRBV10-1	TRBJ1-4	-	TGCGCCAGCCAAGACCGGTGTAATGAAAAACTGTTTTTT	CASQDRCNEKLFF
once	TRBV4-3	TRBJ2-3	-	TGCGCCAGCAGCCGATACAGGGCTAGCACAGATACGCAGTATTTT	CASSRYRASTDTQYF
-	TRBV6-6	TRBJ2-3	TRBD2	TGTGCCAGCAGTTACGCGGGAGTCTTTAGCACAGATGCGCAGTATTTT	CASSYAGVFSTDAQYF
-	TRBV27	TRBJ1-2	TRBD1	TGTGCCAGCAGTTTACGGCACAGGGACAGCTATGGCTACACCTTC	CASSLRHRDSYGYTF
-	TRBV18	TRBJ2-1	-	TGTGCCAGCTCACCGCCAAGTGGGCAGGAGCAGTTCTTC	CASSPPSGQEQFF
-	TRBV5-8	TRBJ1-1	TRBD1	TGTGCCAGCAGTCCAGGGACAGACGCCACGCTCTTCATGAACACTGAAGCTTTCTTT	CASSPGTDATLFMNTEAFF
-	TRBV4-1	TRBJ1-6	-	TGCGCCAGCAGCCGGAACCCCGGACAGAGCTCCTATAATTCACCCCTCCACTTT	CASSRNPGQSSYNSPLHF
-	TRBV3-1/TRBV3-2	TRBJ1-2	-	TGTGCCAGCAGCCTCCAGACATATGGCTACACCTTC	CASSLQTYGYTF
-	TRBV7-7	TRBJ2-7	-	TGTGCTAGCAGCCCTCGAAATATTGGGATGGTGATCCACGAGCAGTACTTC	CASSPRNIGMVIHEQYF
-	TRBV10-2	TRBJ1-5	-	TGCGCCAGCAGTGGACAGGTTCGTCAGCCCCAGCATTTT	CASSGQVRQPQHF
-	TRBV5-1	TRBJ2-1	-	TGCGCCAGCAGCTTGCAGACCGGCTCCTACAATGAGCAGTTCTTC	CASSLQTGSYNEQFF
-	TRBV6-2/TRBV6-3	TRBJ2-5	TRBD2	TGTGCCAGCAGTTATGCCGGGACTAGCGGGGGGACCCAAGGGACCCAGTACTTC	CASSYAGTSGGTQGTQYF
-	TRBV30	TRBJ2-3	TRBD1	TGTGCCTGGAGGGGACAGAGCACAGATACGCAGTATTTT	CAWRGQSTDTQYF
-	TRBV19	TRBJ1-5	-	TGTGCCAGTAGTATTGCAACCGGGATCAACAATCAGCCCCAGCATTTT	CASSIATGINNQPQHF
-	TRBV4-2	TRBJ1-5	-	TGTGCCAGCAGCCAAGATCGGGCAGGATATCAGCCCCAGCATTTT	CASSQDRAGYQPQHF
-	TRBV5-1	TRBJ2-7	-	TGCGCCAGCAGCTTGGACATTCTCTCCTACGAGCAGTACTTC	CASSLDILSYEQYF
-	TRBV24-1	TRBJ2-5	TRBD1	TGTGCCACCAGTGATTATCGACAGGGGGTCCGGGAGACCCAGTACTTC	CATSDYRQGVRETQYF
-	TRBV5-8	TRBJ2-3	TRBD1	TGTGCCAGCAGCTCCGCCCGGGACAGTGGGGCAGATACGCAGTATTTT	CASSSARDSGADTQYF
-	TRBV18	TRBJ2-7	TRBD2	TGTGCCAGCTCACCACCGGCTAGCGGGGGGAGTATCGCCTACGAGCAGTACTTC	CASSPPASGGSIAYEQYF
-	TRBV24-1	TRBJ2-7	TRBD1	TGTGCCACCAGTGATTCCGGGACAGCTAACTACGAGCAGTACTTC	CATSDSGTANYEQYF
-	TRBV6-2/TRBV6-3	TRBJ2-2	-	TGTGCCAGCAGTTATATCTCGGCCGGAACCGGGGAGCTGTTTTTT	CASSYISAGTGELFF
-	TRBV27	TRBJ2-3	TRBD2	TGTGCCAGCAGTTTAGGCGGGGGGGCCGCAGATACGCAGTATTTT	CASSLGGGAADTQYF
-	TRBV7-3	TRBJ1-4	TRBD1	TGTGCCAGCAGCCCACTGGACAGGGGCGTAAGAAAACTGTTTTTT	CASSPLDRGVRKLFF
-	TRBV15	TRBJ2-1	-	TGTGCCACCAGCAGAGATATGGACGGGGGTGAGCAGTTCTTC	CATSRDMDGGEQFF
-	TRBV10-3	TRBJ1-2	-	TGTGCCATCAGTGAGGGCAGGGAGGTGATATACTACACCTTC	CAISEGREVIYYTF
-	TRBV6-5	TRBJ1-3	TRBD1	TGTGCCAGCAGTTCAGGGGGCTCCTCTGGAAACACCATATATTTT	CASSSGGSSGNTIYF
-	TRBV3-1/TRBV3-2	TRBJ1-6	-	TGTGCCAGCAGCCAAGAAGACTGGCTTAATTCACCCCTCCACTTT	CASSQEDWLNSPLHF
-	TRBV14	TRBJ1-4	-	TGTGCCAGCAGCCAAGATCAGGGTCCTGGAGAAAAACTGTTTTTT	CASSQDQGPGEKLFF
-	TRBV7-9	TRBJ2-4	TRBD1	TGTGCCAGCAGCCGGGACAGCCTCGATGGTCAGTACTTC	CASSRDSLDGQYF
-	TRBV7-9	TRBJ2-2	TRBD2	TGTGCCAGCAGCTTAGGCCGGACTAGCGGGGGCAGCGGGGAGCTGTTTTTT	CASSLGRTSGGSGELFF
-	TRBV9	TRBJ1-6	-	TGTGCCAGCAGCTCTTCAATCCGGACCGAACTTCATTCACCCCTCCACTTT	CASSSSIRTELHSPLHF
-	TRBV6-5	TRBJ2-5	-	TGTGCCAGCAGTCCGGGAGAGACCCAGTACTTC	CASSPGETQYF
once	TRBV9	TRBJ2-7	-	TGTGCCAGCAGCGTAGCGGCGGGAACCTACGAGCAGTACTTC	CASSVAAGTYEQYF
few	TRBV7-6	TRBJ2-3	TRBD2	TGTGCCACCCACCCTTTGCGGGGGGAAGAGGCTAGCACAGATACGCAGTATTTT	CATHPLRGEEASTDTQYF
few	TRBV19	TRBJ1-2	-	TGTGCCAGTAGTATTGCAGGTGGGGGCTACACCTTC	CASSIAGGGYTF
-	TRBV6-2/TRBV6-3	TRBJ2-5	-	TGTGCCAGCAGTCCCTCCCGCGGGAAGCCGATCCCTCAAGAGACCCAGTACTTC	CASSPSRGKPIPQETQYF